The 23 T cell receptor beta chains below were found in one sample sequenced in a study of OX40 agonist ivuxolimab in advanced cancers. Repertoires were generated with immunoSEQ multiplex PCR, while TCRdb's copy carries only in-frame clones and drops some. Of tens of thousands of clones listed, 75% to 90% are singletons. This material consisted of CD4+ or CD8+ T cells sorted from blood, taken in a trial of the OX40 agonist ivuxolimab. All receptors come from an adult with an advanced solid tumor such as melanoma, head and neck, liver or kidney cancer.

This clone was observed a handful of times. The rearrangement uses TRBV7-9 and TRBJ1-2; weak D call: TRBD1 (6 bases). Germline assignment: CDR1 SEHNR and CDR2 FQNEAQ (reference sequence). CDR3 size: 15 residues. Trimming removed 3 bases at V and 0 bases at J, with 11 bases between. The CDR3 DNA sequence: TGTGCCAGCAGCTTGGGACAAGCCCCTAACTATGGCTACACCTTC. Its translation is CASSLGQAPNYGYTF.

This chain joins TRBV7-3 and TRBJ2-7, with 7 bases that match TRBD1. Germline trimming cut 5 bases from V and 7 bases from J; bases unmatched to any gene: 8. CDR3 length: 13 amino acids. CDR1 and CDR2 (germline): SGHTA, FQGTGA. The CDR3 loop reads CASSASGQVEQYF. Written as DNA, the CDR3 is TGTGCCAGCAGCGCCTCCGGACAGGTAGAGCAGTACTTC.

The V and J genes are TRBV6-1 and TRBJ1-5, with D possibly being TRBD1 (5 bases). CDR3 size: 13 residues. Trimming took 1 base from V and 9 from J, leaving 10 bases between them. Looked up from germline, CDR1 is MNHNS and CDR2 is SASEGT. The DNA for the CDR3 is TGTGCCAGCAGTGAAGAACGGGGCGGGCCCCAGCATTTT. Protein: CASSEERGGPQHF.

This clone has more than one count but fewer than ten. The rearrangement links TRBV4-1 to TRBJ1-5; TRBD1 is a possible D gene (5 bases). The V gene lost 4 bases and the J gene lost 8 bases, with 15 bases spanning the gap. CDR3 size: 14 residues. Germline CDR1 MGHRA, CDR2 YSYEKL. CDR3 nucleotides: TGCGCCAGCAGCCGGGAGGGGATGGAAGAGCCCCAGCATTTT. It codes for CASSREGMEEPQHF.

CDR3 sequence: CASSPHPSTSARDTQYF. The DNA for the CDR3 is TGTGCCAGCAGCCCTCACCCCAGTACTAGCGCCAGAGATACGCAGTATTTT. The chain employs TRBV7-8 and TRBJ2-3, with 7 bases that match TRBD2. The germline CDR1 and CDR2 sequences are SGHVS and FQNEAQ. V lost 5 bases, J lost 5 bases, and 16 bases stayed unmatched. CDR3 length equals 17 residues. Supplemented by reference TRBV7-8 and TRBJ2-3, the full variable domain reads GAGVSQSPRYKVAKRGQDVALRCDPISGHVSLFWYQQALGQGPEFLTYFQNEAQLDKSGLPSDRFFAERPEGSVSTLKIQRTQQEDSAVYLCASSPHPSTSARDTQYFGPGTRLTVL.

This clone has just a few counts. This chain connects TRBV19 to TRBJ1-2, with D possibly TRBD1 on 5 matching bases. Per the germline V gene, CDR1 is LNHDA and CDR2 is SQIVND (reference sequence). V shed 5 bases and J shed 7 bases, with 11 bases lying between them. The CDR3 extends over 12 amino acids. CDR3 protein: CASSQGALGYTF. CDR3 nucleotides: TGTGCCAGTAGTCAGGGTGCACTTGGCTACACCTTC.

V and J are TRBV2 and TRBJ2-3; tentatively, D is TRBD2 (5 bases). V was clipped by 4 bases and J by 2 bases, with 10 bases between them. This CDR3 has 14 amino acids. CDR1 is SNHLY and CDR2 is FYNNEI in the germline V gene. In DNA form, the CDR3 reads TGTGCCAGCAGTGTATCTAGCCACACAGATACGCAGTATTTT. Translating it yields CASSVSSHTDTQYF.

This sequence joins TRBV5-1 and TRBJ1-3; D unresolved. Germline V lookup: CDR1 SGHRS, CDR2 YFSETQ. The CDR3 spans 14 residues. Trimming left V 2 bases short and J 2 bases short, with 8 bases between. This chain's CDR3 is CASSLGGAGNTIYF. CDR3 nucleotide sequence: TGCGCCAGCAGCTTAGGTGGGGCTGGAAACACCATATATTTT.

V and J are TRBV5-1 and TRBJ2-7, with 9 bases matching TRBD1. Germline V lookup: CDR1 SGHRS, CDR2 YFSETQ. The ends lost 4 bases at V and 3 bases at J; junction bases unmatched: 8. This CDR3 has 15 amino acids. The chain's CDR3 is CASSATGTGFYEQYF. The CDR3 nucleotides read TGCGCCAGCAGCGCGACCGGGACAGGGTTCTACGAGCAGTACTTC. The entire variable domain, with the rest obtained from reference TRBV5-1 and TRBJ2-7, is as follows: KAGVTQTPRYLIKTRGQQVTLSCSPISGHRSVSWYQQTPGQGLQFLFEYFSETQRNKGNFPGRFSGRQFSNSRSEMNVSTLELGDSALYLCASSATGTGFYEQYFGPGTRLTVT.

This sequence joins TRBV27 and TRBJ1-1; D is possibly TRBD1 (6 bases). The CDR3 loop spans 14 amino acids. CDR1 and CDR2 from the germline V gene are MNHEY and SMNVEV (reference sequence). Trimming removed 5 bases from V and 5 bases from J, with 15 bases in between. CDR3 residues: CASSEGQRWTEAFF. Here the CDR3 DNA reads TGTGCCAGCAGTGAGGGACAAAGGTGGACTGAAGCTTTCTTT.

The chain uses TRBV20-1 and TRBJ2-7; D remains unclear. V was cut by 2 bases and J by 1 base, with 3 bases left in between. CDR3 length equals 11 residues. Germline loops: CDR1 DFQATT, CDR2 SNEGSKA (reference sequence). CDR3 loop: CSARRSYEQYF. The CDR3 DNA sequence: TGCAGTGCTAGACGGTCCTACGAGCAGTACTTC.

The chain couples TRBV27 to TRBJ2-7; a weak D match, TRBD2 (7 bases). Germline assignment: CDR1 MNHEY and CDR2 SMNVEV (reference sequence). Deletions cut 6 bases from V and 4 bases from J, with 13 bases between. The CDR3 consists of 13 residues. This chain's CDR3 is CASREGGGYEQYF. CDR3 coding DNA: TGTGCCAGCAGGGAAGGGGGGGGGTACGAGCAGTACTTC.

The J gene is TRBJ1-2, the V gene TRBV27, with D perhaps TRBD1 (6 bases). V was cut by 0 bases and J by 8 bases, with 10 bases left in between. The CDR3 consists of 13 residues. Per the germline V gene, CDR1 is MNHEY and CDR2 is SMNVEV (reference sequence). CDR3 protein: CASSLSRGGGYTF. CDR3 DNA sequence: TGTGCCAGCAGTTTATCGAGGGGGGGCGGCTACACCTTC.

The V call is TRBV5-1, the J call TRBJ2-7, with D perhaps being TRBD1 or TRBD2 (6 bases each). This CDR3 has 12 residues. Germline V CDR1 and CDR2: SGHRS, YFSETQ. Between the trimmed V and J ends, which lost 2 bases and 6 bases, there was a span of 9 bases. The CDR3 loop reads CASSLQGGEQYF. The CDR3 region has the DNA TGCGCCAGCAGCTTACAGGGAGGCGAGCAGTACTTC.

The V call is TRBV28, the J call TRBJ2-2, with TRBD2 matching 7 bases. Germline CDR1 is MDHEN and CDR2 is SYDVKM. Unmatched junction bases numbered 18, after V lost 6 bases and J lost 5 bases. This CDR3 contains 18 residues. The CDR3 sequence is CASSRWTFAGDKTGELFF. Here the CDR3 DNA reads TGTGCCAGCAGCCGTTGGACTTTCGCGGGAGATAAGACCGGGGAGCTGTTTTTT.

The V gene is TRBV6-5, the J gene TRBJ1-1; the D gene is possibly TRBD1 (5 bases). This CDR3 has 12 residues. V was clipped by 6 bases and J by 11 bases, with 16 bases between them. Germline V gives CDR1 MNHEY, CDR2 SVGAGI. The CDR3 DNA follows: TGTGCCAGCAGCAGGGCCCTCGAGGAGGCTTTCTTT. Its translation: CASSRALEEAFF.

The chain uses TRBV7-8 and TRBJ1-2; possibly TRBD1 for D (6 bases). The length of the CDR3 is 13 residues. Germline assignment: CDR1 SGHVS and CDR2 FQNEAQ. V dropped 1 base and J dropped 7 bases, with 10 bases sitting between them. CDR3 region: CASSLDRAAGYTF. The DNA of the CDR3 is TGTGCCAGCAGCTTAGACAGGGCGGCTGGCTACACCTTC.

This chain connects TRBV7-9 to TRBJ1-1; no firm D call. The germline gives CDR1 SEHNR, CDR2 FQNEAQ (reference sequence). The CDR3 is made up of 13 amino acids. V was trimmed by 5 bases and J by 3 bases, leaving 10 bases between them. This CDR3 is CASSPGKDTEAFF. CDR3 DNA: TGTGCCAGCAGCCCGGGTAAGGACACTGAAGCTTTCTTT.

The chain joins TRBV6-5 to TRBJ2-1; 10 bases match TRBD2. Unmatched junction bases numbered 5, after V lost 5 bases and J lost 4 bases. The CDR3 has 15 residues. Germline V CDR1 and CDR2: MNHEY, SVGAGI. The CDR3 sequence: CASSPKGLAYNEQFF. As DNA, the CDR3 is TGTGCCAGCAGTCCTAAGGGACTAGCGTACAATGAGCAGTTCTTC.

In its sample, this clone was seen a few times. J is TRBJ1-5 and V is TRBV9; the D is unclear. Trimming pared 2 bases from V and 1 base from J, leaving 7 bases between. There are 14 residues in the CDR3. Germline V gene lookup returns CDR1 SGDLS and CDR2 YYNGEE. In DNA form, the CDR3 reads TGTGCCAGCAGCGTGTTTTGCAGCAATCAGCCCCAGCATTTT. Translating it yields CASSVFCSNQPQHF.

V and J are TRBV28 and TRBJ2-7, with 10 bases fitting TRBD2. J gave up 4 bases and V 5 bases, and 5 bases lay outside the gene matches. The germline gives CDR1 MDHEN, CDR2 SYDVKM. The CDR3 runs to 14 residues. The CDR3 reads CASSLAGDSYEQYF. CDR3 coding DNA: TGTGCCAGCAGTCTAGCGGGAGATTCTTACGAGCAGTACTTC.

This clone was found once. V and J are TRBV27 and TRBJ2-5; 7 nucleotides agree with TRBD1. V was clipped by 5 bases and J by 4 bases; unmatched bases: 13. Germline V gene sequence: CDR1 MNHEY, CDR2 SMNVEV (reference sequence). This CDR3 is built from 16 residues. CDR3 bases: TGTGCCAGCAGTCTCCACAGGGGCGGAGGACGAGAGACCCAGTACTTC. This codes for CASSLHRGGGRETQYF.

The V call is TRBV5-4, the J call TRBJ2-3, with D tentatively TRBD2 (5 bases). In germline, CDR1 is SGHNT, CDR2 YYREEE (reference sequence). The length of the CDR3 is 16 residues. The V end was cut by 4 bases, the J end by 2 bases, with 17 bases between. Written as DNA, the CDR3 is TGTGCCAGCAGCCTACTGCCAGCGGAAATCACAGATACGCAGTATTTT. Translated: CASSLLPAEITDTQYF.